These 23 T cell receptor beta chains were sequenced from one sample in a study of metastatic and nonmetastatic thyroid tumors. Every patient was untreated before thyroid surgery. Through MiXCR, TCRdb re-clonotyped the PCR reads. The data contain roughly 25,000 clones, 10% to 15% of them seen just once; the ten biggest clones take up around 5.1%. Sequencing used blood. The receptors stem from a female donor with papillary thyroid cancer or a benign thyroid nodule (not recorded which). Some clones in this sample may be carry-over from other donors' samples.

Notes on this clone: This clone may be a read error of a much larger clone one base away. Here the CDR3 reads CASSLEIVRGNEQFF. CDR3 DNA: TGTGCCAGCAGCTTGGAGATCGTGAGGGGCAATGAGCAGTTCTTC. The rearrangement uses TRBV5-6 and TRBJ2-1; D is tentatively TRBD1 or TRBD2 (5 bases each). Deletions cut 0 bases from V and 6 bases from J, with 13 bases between. The CDR3 spans 15 residues. CDR1 SGHDT and CDR2 YYEEEE come from the germline V gene.

This clone occurred many times. The V call is TRBV7-8, the J call TRBJ2-1; 8 nucleotides agree with TRBD2. With 5 bases clipped from V and 8 bases from J, the junction kept 14 bases outside the gene matches. This CDR3 spans 16 amino acids. The germline gives CDR1 SGHVS, CDR2 FQNEAQ. Here the CDR3 DNA reads TGTGCCAGCAGCCGAAGGGGGGGACTAGGGAAGGATGAGCAGTTCTTC. This gives the protein CASSRRGGLGKDEQFF. The variable domain in full, completed from reference TRBV7-8 and TRBJ2-1, reads GAGVSQSPRYKVAKRGQDVALRCDPISGHVSLFWYQQALGQGPEFLTYFQNEAQLDKSGLPSDRFFAERPEGSVSTLKIQRTQQEDSAVYLCASSRRGGLGKDEQFFGPGTRLTVL.

In this sample, this clone turned up many times. This chain joins TRBV5-1 and TRBJ2-3; TRBD1 matches 9 bases. Trimming at V came to 4 bases and at J to 4 bases, leaving 7 bases not matched to a gene. The CDR3 loop spans 15 amino acids. Germline-derived CDR1 and CDR2 are SGHRS and YFSETQ. CDR3 residues: CASSRTGEGADTQYF. The CDR3 region has the DNA TGCGCCAGCAGCCGGACAGGGGAAGGGGCAGATACGCAGTATTTT.

This clone has a count of ten or more. V gene TRBV6-2 or TRBV6-3 combines with J gene TRBJ2-4; 8 bases match TRBD2. Losses at the gene ends were 0 bases for V and 2 bases for J; bases not matched to a gene: 6. CDR1 and CDR2 from the germline V gene are MNHEY and SVGEGT. The CDR3 consists of 17 residues. The CDR3 nucleotides are TGTGCCAGCAGTTACTCTTACGGGAGGGCCACCAAAAACATTCAGTACTTC. Translated: CASSYSYGRATKNIQYF.

This clone was found many times. Other DNA sequences in this specimen translate into the identical CDR3. The rearrangement uses TRBV28 and TRBJ1-1, with no clear D. The CDR3 spans 11 residues. Germline CDR1 MDHEN, CDR2 SYDVKM. In DNA form, the CDR3 reads TGTATAACACACATGAACACTGAAGCTTTCTTT. Encoded protein: CITHMNTEAFF.

This clone has just a few counts. The CDR3 protein is CASSIVDVEQFF. CDR3 bases: TGTGCCAGTAGTATAGTGGATGTTGAGCAGTTCTTC. This chain joins TRBV19 and TRBJ2-1; D gene uncertain. CDR3 length equals 12 residues. Trimming cost V 1 base and J 9 bases, with 7 bases left between them. Germline V lookup: CDR1 LNHDA, CDR2 SQIVND (reference sequence).

This clone was seen many times. The chain is built from TRBV27 and TRBJ2-6; TRBD1 might be the D (6 bases). The CDR3 has 18 residues. Trimming cost V 3 bases and J 2 bases, with 17 bases left between them. In germline, CDR1 is MNHEY, CDR2 SMNVEV (reference sequence). The CDR3 coding sequence is TGTGCCAGCAGTTTGTTGGGGGCTCAACCCCCTGGGGCCAACGTCCTGACTTTC. It yields the protein CASSLLGAQPPGANVLTF.

This clone has a count of ten or more. The V and J genes are TRBV12-5 and TRBJ2-7, with TRBD2 identical over 7 bases. CDR1 and CDR2 (germline): LGHNT, FRNRAP. The CDR3 has 16 amino acids. After removal of 0 bases from V and 6 bases from J, the junction contained 11 bases not matched to a gene. The CDR3 here is CASGLVLRRETPEQYF. The CDR3 coding sequence is TGTGCTAGTGGTTTGGTACTTCGGCGGGAGACACCCGAGCAGTACTTC.

Details on this clone: A junction end diverges from the germline sequence, so it may reflect a read error. The genes are TRBV28 and TRBJ2-5; 7 bases map to TRBD2. In germline, CDR1 is MDHEN, CDR2 SYDVKM. The CDR3 spans 14 residues. The CDR3 loop is CVSSFGGRGETQYF. In DNA form, the CDR3 reads TGTGTCAGCAGTTTTGGGGGTCGGGGGGAGACTCAGTACTTC.

The genes are TRBV30 and TRBJ1-2; D gene uncertain. Germline V gene sequence: CDR1 GTSNPN, CDR2 SVGIG (reference sequence). V was trimmed by 0 bases and J by 8 bases, leaving 16 bases between them. The CDR3 extends over 14 amino acids. CDR3 bases: TGTGCCTGGAGTGTATTGGCCGGATTTGGGGGCTACACCTTC. Protein product: CAWSVLAGFGGYTF. The full variable domain, its missing parts supplied by reference TRBV30 and TRBJ1-2, is SQTIHQWPATLVQPVGSPLSLECTVEGTSNPNLYWYRQAAGRGLQLLFYSVGIGQISSEVPQNLSASRPQDRQFILSSKKLLLSDSGFYLCAWSVLAGFGGYTFGSGTRLTVV.

A word on this clone: An end of the junction differs from the germline gene, which may be a read error. This sequence joins TRBV20-1 and TRBJ2-7, with D tentatively TRBD2 (5 bases). CDR1 is DFQATT and CDR2 is SNEGSKA in the germline V gene (reference sequence). The CDR3 spans 16 residues. The CDR3 protein is CSARGNRGQTAYEQYF. The CDR3 DNA reads TGCAGTGCCAGAGGGAATAGAGGCCAAACCGCCTACGAGCAGTACTTC.

This clone was recorded many times. The V and J genes are TRBV7-9 and TRBJ2-1; maybe TRBD1 (6 bases). Per the germline V gene, CDR1 is SEHNR and CDR2 is FQNEAQ (reference sequence). Trimming pared 5 bases from V and 0 bases from J, leaving 14 bases between. The CDR3 runs 16 residues. Written as DNA, the CDR3 is TGTGCCAGCAGCCCCGCACAGGGAAACTCCTACAATGAGCAGTTCTTC. Translating it yields CASSPAQGNSYNEQFF.

This clone was seen at least ten times. The chain links TRBV6-2 or TRBV6-3 to TRBJ1-6; D not resolved. Germline lookup yields CDR1 MNHEY and CDR2 SVGEGT. V lost 5 bases, J lost 8 bases, and 4 bases lay in between. The CDR3 consists of 11 residues. The CDR3 spells CASSRDSPLHF. The CDR3 region has the DNA TGTGCCAGCAGTAGAGATTCACCCCTCCACTTT.

This clone showed up many times. This chain joins TRBV29-1 and TRBJ2-7; tentatively, D is TRBD2 (6 bases). Trimming removed 7 bases at V and 0 bases at J, with 16 bases between. From germline, CDR1 is SQVTM and CDR2 ANQGSEA. The CDR3 runs to 14 residues. The CDR3 protein is CSATGDSGSYEQYF. CDR3 DNA: TGCAGCGCTACGGGAGACTCGGGCTCCTACGAGCAGTACTTC.

At least ten counts were recorded for this clone. The chain joins TRBV30 to TRBJ1-1; D is ambiguous. The length of the CDR3 is 14 residues. CDR1 and CDR2 from the germline V gene are GTSNPN and SVGIG (reference sequence). Trimming removed 3 bases from V and 6 bases from J, with 17 bases in between. CDR3 DNA sequence: TGTGCCTGGAGAATCGACTCGGGTAACGCTGAAGCTTTCTTT. As protein: CAWRIDSGNAEAFF.

Regarding this clone: Since a much larger clone is just one base distant, this may be a read error. V usage is TRBV2 and J usage is TRBJ1-1; weak D call: TRBD1 (5 bases). The CDR3 spans 13 residues. V shed 5 bases and J shed 4 bases, with 11 bases lying between them. The germline gives CDR1 SNHLY, CDR2 FYNNEI. The CDR3 sequence is CASSSQVFTEAFF. The CDR3 nucleotides are TGTGCCAGCAGTTCACAGGTTTTCACTGAAGCTTTCTTT.

This clone was found many times. The V gene is TRBV29-1, the J gene TRBJ1-1; D unresolved. The germline CDR1 and CDR2 sequences are SQVTM and ANQGSEA. The CDR3 spans 12 residues. V lost 5 bases and J 3 bases, leaving 10 bases between the germline ends. The CDR3 region is CSVLAADTEAFF. CDR3 sequence (DNA): TGCAGCGTTTTGGCCGCGGACACTGAAGCTTTCTTT.

This clone was detected ten times or more. V and J are TRBV7-9 and TRBJ2-5; maybe TRBD2 (5 bases). Trimming pared 2 bases from V and 1 base from J, leaving 8 bases between. The CDR3 loop spans 14 amino acids. Germline V gene lookup returns CDR1 SEHNR and CDR2 FQNEAQ (reference sequence). Written as DNA, the CDR3 is TGTGCCAGCAGCTTACGAGCGGTCCAAGAGACCCAGTACTTC. It codes for CASSLRAVQETQYF.

This clone has ten or more counts. The rearrangement links TRBV30 to TRBJ1-1; 7 bases are a match to TRBD1. The CDR3 length is 17 residues. Germline V gives CDR1 GTSNPN, CDR2 SVGIG (reference sequence). After removal of 1 base from V and 0 bases from J, the junction contained 11 bases not matched to a gene. The CDR3, as DNA: TGTGCCTGGAGTGACAGGGGCCGGGGGGGTATGAACACTGAAGCTTTCTTT. Translating it yields CAWSDRGRGGMNTEAFF.

This clone came up many times. The chain carries TRBV15 and TRBJ2-3, with TRBD2 matching 16 bases. The trim removed 4 bases at V and 1 base at J, leaving 11 bases unmatched. The CDR3 runs to 20 residues. Germline lookup yields CDR1 LNHNV and CDR2 YYDKDF (reference sequence). The CDR3 sequence is CATSTTPGLAGGLGTDTQYF. The CDR3 DNA follows: TGTGCCACCAGCACCACTCCGGGACTAGCGGGAGGGTTGGGCACAGATACGCAGTATTTT.

This clone was recorded at least ten times. No conserved phenylalanine or tryptophan ends this CDR3, so it is likely a read error. This chain connects TRBV20-1 to TRBJ1-6, with D perhaps TRBD1 (5 bases). This CDR3 is 12 amino acids long. V dropped 6 bases and J dropped 9 bases, with 12 bases sitting between them. The germline V gene has CDR1 DFQATT and CDR2 SNEGSKA (reference sequence). The CDR3 reads CSAGTSGSPLHS. In DNA form, the CDR3 reads TGCAGTGCCGGGACTAGTGGTTCACCCCTCCACTCT.

This clone was recorded at least ten times. V and J are TRBV12-3 or TRBV12-4 and TRBJ2-1; 9 nucleotides agree with TRBD2. This CDR3 has 14 residues. Unmatched junction bases numbered 5, after V lost 4 bases and J lost 7 bases. In nucleotides, the CDR3 is TGTGCCAGCAGTTGGGCTAGCGGGACGAATGAGCAGTTCTTC. Translated, it gives CASSWASGTNEQFF.

The sample holds many counts of this clone. This chain connects TRBV2 to TRBJ1-4; 8 bases agree with TRBD1. Trimming cost V 3 bases and J 10 bases; bases outside gene matches: 7. The CDR3 spans 14 residues. Germline CDR1 and CDR2: SNHLY and FYNNEI. CDR3 in amino acids: CASSERTGSLKLFF. The CDR3 DNA reads TGTGCCAGCAGTGAGAGGACAGGGAGTCTAAAACTGTTTTTT.